A selection of T cell receptor beta chains follows, all from one sample in a study of human T cells and chemical hapten exposure. TCRdb reprocessed the RACE reads via MiXCR and lists one record per CDR3 protein. This sample carries more than 70,000 distinct CDR3 sequences, about an eighth of them seen once, and the ten largest clones take roughly 3.4%. Sequences were derived from whole blood, sampled in connection with sensitization to the hapten diphenylcyclopropenone (DPC). These receptors were obtained from a woman between 55 and 75 years old with alopecia areata. Some clones in this sample may be carry-over from other donors' samples. Both conserved end residues are part of each CDR3. D genes are given only for firm matches. Clone sizes are given selectively: once, few, many, or a class where the clone is expanded.

D,J,size,V,CDR3,DNA
-,TRBJ2-3,many,TRBV12-3/TRBV12-4,CASSTRGQGTDTQYF,TGTGCCAGCAGCACCCGGGGGCAGGGCACAGATACGCAGTATTTT
-,TRBJ2-7,few,TRBV6-5,CASSSGPNYEQYF,TGTGCCAGCAGTTCCGGACCGAATTACGAGCAGTACTTC
-,TRBJ2-1,-,TRBV28,CASSLLSGFEQFF,TGTGCCAGCAGTTTATTGTCTGGGTTCGAGCAGTTCTTC
TRBD2,TRBJ2-5,-,TRBV6-6,CASIPRGGSETQYF,TGTGCCAGCATTCCACGCGGGGGTTCAGAGACCCAGTACTTC
-,TRBJ2-7,-,TRBV12-3/TRBV12-4,CASSRLSYEQYF,TGTGCCAGCAGCCGGCTCTCCTACGAGCAGTACTTC
TRBD1,TRBJ2-7,many,TRBV12-5,CASGPGQGFFEQYF,TGTGCTAGTGGACCGGGACAGGGCTTTTTCGAGCAGTACTTC
TRBD2,TRBJ2-1,many,TRBV30,CAWSVLTSGAF,TGTGCCTGGAGTGTACTCACTAGCGGGGCCTTC
TRBD1,TRBJ2-6,many,TRBV7-3,CASSPRDRGSGANVLTF,TGTGCCAGCAGCCCCCGGGACAGGGGCTCTGGGGCCAACGTCCTGACTTTC
-,TRBJ1-6,few,TRBV13,CASSLGTQEVWEALHF,TGTGCCAGCAGCTTGGGGACGCAGGAGGTTTGGGAAGCCCTCCACTTT
-,TRBJ2-3,-,TRBV20-1,CSAAWGVRDTQYF,TGCAGTGCCGCCTGGGGGGTTCGAGATACGCAGTATTTT
TRBD2,TRBJ2-2,many,TRBV3-1,CASSAATSGGPWDTGELFF,TGTGCCAGCAGCGCCGCGACTAGCGGGGGGCCCTGGGACACCGGGGAGCTGTTTTTT
-,TRBJ1-6,many,TRBV18,CASSQQQHYNSPLHF,TGTGCCAGCTCGCAACAGCAGCACTATAATTCACCCCTCCACTTT
-,TRBJ1-1,-,TRBV20-1,CSACAAVEAFF,TGCAGTGCTTGCGCCGCCGTTGAAGCTTTCTTT
-,TRBJ2-5,-,TRBV9,CASNVGRFQETQYF,TGTGCCAGCAACGTCGGACGGTTCCAAGAGACCCAGTACTTC
TRBD2,TRBJ2-7,few,TRBV5-1,CASSSLAGSIYEQYF,TGCGCCAGCAGCTCACTAGCGGGGTCTATCTACGAGCAGTACTTC
TRBD1,TRBJ1-5,-,TRBV27,CASSLRGHVNQPQHF,TGTGCCAGCAGTTTAAGGGGGCATGTCAATCAGCCCCAGCATTTT
-,TRBJ2-7,-,TRBV13,CASSSDNYEQYF,TGTGCCAGCAGCTCGGACAACTACGAGCAGTACTTC
-,TRBJ2-5,many,TRBV20-1,CSASWQQETQYF,TGCAGTGCTAGTTGGCAGCAAGAGACCCAGTACTTC
-,TRBJ2-3,many,TRBV10-3,CAIRGTRSTSTDTQYF,TGTGCCATCAGGGGGACTCGAAGTACTAGCACAGATACGCAGTATTTT
-,TRBJ2-7,-,TRBV10-3,CASGRPYEQYF,TGTGCCTCGGGGCGCCCCTACGAGCAGTACTTC
-,TRBJ1-1,few,TRBV20-1,CSARGWGHPATAFF,TGCAGTGCTAGGGGCTGGGGGCATCCCGCTACAGCTTTCTTT
TRBD2,TRBJ2-1,many,TRBV20-1,CSASLAGDLNEQFF,TGCAGTGCTAGTTTAGCGGGGGACCTCAATGAGCAGTTCTTC
-,TRBJ2-3,many,TRBV9,CASSKAATQYF,TGTGCCAGCAGTAAGGCCGCTACGCAGTATTTT
TRBD1,TRBJ1-6,-,TRBV13,CASSPGQGPLHF,TGTGCCAGCAGCCCGGGACAGGGGCCCCTCCACTTT
-,TRBJ2-2,few,TRBV6-2/TRBV6-3,CASANTGELFF,TGTGCCAGCGCCAATACCGGGGAGCTGTTTTTT